Given below is one T cell receptor beta chain in context. Its antigen is not identified. The data were obtained in a study of T cell responses to AZD1222 COVID-19 vaccine. The germline V gene has CDR1 SGHTA and CDR2 FQGNSA. V lost 5 bases to trimming and J lost 1 base; unmatched junction nucleotides: 8. The CDR3 runs 17 residues. Sequencing was performed with immunoSEQ multiplex PCR; in TCRdb, only in-frame clones are kept and a portion is missing. The sample consists of more than 120,000 clones, roughly 93% of them appearing once. Findings and caveats of the study: Mapped onto spike, vaccine-associated CD4 TCRs spanned it and were dominant at 160-218 and 743-854. Baseline seropositivity characterized only a handful of AZD1222 recipients. There were mostly white British donors and more females than males, and clonal diversity was possibly underestimated.

Second-dose schedules of about 4 or about 12 weeks were combined. The receptor was isolated from an adult who received the AZD1222 COVID-19 vaccine. J is TRBJ2-5 and V is TRBV7-2, with 12 bases fitting TRBD2. This sample comprised peripheral blood, obtained 28 days after the second AZD1222 dose. CDR3 bases: TGTGCCAGCAGCCCCGGCGCACTAGCGGGGGGCCAAGAGACCCAGTACTTC. This encodes CASSPGALAGGQETQYF.